Reported below is one TCR beta chain. Antigen specificity is unknown. The sample holds other DNA sequences that translate to the same CDR3. These data come from a study of memory CD4+ T cells and cytomegalovirus serostatus. As for the study in general: Donors were healthy Belgian adults, several CMV seropositive and fewer than 30 seronegative. Study-level results: CD4+ memory repertoires contained about two fifths of the 164 reported CMV TCRbeta sequences. The CMV-associated TCR signature appears largely within the CD4+ memory repertoire.

Single viable CD3+CD4+CD8-CD45RO+ cells were sorted as the memory CD4+ T cells. The CDR3 loop spans 12 amino acids. The V end was cut by 5 bases, the J end by 8 bases, with 13 bases between. Germline V lookup: CDR1 SGHNT, CDR2 YYREEE (reference sequence). Per the original methods: After removing out-of-frame reads, 2,204,828 distinct TCRbeta sequences remained. This table comes from immunoSEQ multiplex PCR, and its TCRdb copy is limited to in-frame clones, with some not included. V, J and clone size are those of that table, while D and trimming were read from the DNA. The data show 55,000 to 65,000 clones, with approximately 77% seen just once and roughly 0.5% held by the top ten.

The sample comprised memory CD4+ T cells from blood. This receptor was identified in an adult in good health and CMV-seronegative. Some clones in this sample may be carry-over from other donors' samples. The chain joins TRBV5-4 to TRBJ1-2, with D hard to call. The CDR3 DNA is TGTGCCAGCAGTTCGGATGGGGAAGGCTACACCTTC. This sequence encodes CASSSDGEGYTF. Based on the CDR3 plus reference TRBV5-4 and TRBJ1-2, the full variable domain is ETGVTQSPTHLIKTRGQQVTLRCSSQSGHNTVSWYQQALGQGPQFIFQYYREEENGRGNFPPRFSGLQFPNYSSELNVNALELDDSALYLCASSSDGEGYTFGSGTRLTVV.